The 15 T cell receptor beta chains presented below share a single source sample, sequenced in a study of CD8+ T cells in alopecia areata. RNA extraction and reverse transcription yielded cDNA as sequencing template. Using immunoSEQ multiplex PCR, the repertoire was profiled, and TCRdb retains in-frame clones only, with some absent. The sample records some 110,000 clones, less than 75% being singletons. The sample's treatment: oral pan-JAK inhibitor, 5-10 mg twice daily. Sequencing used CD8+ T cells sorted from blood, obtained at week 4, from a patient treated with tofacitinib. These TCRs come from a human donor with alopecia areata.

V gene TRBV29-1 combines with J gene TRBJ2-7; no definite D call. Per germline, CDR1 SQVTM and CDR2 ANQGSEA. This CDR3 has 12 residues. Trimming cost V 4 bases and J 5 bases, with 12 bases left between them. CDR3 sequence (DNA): TGCAGCGTTGGGGCAGTGAGCAACGAGCAGTACTTC. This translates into CSVGAVSNEQYF.

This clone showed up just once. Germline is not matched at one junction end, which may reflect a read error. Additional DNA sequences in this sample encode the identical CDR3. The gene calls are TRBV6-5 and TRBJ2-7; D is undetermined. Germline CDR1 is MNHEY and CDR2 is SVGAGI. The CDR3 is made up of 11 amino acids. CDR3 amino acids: CASSDSYEQYF. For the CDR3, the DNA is TGTGCCAGCAGTGACTCCTACGAGCAGTACTTC.

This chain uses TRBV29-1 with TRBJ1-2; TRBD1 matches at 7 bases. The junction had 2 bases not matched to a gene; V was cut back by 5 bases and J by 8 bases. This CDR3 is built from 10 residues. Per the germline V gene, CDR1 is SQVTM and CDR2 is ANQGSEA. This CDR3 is CSVQGDGYTF. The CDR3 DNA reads TGCAGCGTTCAGGGGGACGGCTACACCTTC.

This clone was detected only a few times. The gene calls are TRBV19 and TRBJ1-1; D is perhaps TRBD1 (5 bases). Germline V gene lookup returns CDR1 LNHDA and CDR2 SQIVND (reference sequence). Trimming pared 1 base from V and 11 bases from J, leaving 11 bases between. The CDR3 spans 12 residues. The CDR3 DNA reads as TGTGCCAGTAGTATAGCCAGGGAGGACGCTTTCTTT. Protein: CASSIAREDAFF.

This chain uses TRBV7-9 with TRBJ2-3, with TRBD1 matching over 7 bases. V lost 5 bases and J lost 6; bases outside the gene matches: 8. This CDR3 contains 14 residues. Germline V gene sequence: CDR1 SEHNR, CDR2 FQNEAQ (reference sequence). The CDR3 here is CASSHERQGDTQYF. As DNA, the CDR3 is TGTGCCAGCAGCCACGAACGACAGGGTGATACGCAGTATTTT.

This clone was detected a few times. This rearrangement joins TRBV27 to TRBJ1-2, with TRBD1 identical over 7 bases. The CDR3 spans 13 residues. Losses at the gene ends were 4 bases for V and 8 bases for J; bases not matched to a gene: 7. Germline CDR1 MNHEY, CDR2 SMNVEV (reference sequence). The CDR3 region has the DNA TGTGCCAGCAGTTCCGGGACAGCCTTAGGCTACACCTTC. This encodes CASSSGTALGYTF.

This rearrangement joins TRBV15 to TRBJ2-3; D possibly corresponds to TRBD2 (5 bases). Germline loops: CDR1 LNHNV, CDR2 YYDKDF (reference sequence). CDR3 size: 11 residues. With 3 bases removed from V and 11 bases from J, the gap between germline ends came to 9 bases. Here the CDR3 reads CATSRSGEQYF. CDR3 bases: TGTGCCACCAGCAGGAGCGGCGAGCAGTATTTT.

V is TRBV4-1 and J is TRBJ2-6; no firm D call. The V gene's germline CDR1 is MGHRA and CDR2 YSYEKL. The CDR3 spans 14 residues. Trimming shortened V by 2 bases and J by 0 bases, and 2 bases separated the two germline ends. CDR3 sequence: CASSQNSGANVLTF. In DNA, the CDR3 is TGCGCCAGCAGCCAAAACTCTGGGGCCAACGTCCTGACTTTC.

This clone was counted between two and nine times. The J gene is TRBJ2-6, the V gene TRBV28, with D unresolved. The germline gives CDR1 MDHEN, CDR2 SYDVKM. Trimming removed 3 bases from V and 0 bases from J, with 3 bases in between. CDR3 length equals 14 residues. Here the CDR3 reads CASSLSSGANVLTF. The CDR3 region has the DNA TGTGCCAGCAGTTTGAGCTCTGGGGCCAACGTCCTGACTTTC.

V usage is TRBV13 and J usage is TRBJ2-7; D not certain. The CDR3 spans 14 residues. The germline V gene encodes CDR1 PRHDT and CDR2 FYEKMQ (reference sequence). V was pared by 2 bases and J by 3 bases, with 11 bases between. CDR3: CASSLRGRDYEQYF. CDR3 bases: TGTGCCAGCAGCTTACGAGGCAGAGACTACGAGCAGTACTTC.

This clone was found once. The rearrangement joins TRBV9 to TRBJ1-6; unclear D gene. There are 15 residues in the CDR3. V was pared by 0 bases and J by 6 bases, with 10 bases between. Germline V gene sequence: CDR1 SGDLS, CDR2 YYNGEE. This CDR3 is CASSVGQEVNSPLHF. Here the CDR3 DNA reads TGTGCCAGCAGCGTAGGTCAGGAAGTTAATTCACCCCTCCACTTT.

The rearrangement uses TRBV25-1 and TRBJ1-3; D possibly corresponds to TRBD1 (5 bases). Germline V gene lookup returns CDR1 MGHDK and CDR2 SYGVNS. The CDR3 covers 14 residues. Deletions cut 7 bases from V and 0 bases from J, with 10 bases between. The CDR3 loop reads CASNPGDSGNTIYF. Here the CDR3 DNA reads TGTGCCAGCAACCCGGGGGACTCTGGAAACACCATATATTTT.

This CDR3 is CAWKGSFYEQYF. The DNA for the CDR3 is TGTGCCTGGAAGGGTAGCTTCTACGAGCAGTACTTC. The chain combines TRBV30 with TRBJ2-7; no clear D gene. CDR1 is GTSNPN, CDR2 SVGIG, per germline (reference sequence). The CDR3 covers 12 residues. V was cut by 4 bases and J by 3 bases, with 10 bases left in between.

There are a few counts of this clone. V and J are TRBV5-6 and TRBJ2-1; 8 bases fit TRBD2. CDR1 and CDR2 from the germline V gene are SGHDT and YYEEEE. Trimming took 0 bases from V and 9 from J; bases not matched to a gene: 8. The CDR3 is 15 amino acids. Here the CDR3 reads CASSLVPGGRREQFF. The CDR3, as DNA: TGTGCCAGCAGCTTGGTACCGGGGGGGCGACGTGAGCAGTTCTTC.

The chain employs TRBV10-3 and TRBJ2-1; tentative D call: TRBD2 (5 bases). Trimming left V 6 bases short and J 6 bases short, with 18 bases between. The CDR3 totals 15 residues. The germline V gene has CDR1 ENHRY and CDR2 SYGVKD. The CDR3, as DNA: TGTGCCATCAGCGCGGACTGGCAGATTCCCAATGAGCAGTTCTTC. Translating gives CAISADWQIPNEQFF.